This T cell receptor beta chain was retrieved from a study of OX40 agonist ivuxolimab in advanced cancers. Overall study context: One patient with hepatocellular carcinoma and two with cutaneous melanoma, three in all, had partial responses. Findings and caveats of the study: Determination of antigen specificity was not performed for the expanded peripheral T cells. Compared with CD4+, CD8+ T cells on average had more expanded clones.

This clone has only one observation. Its cognate antigen is unknown. The CDR3 loop spans 17 amino acids. Germline V gives CDR1 SGHRS, CDR2 YFSETQ. Trimming removed 3 bases from V and 2 bases from J, with 20 bases in between. Libraries were prepared by immunoSEQ multiplex PCR; TCRdb keeps only in-frame clonotypes and omits some of them. The data show roughly 48,000 clones, with about 85% seen just once and roughly 9.6% held by the top ten. This clonotype originated in an adult with an advanced solid tumor such as melanoma, head and neck, liver or kidney cancer. This specimen consisted of CD4+ or CD8+ T cells sorted from blood, obtained in a trial of the OX40 agonist ivuxolimab. The V and J genes are TRBV5-1 and TRBJ2-5; possibly TRBD1 or TRBD2 for D (6 bases each). CDR3 bases: TGCGCCAGCAGCTGGGAGGACCTCCGGGACACGCAAGAGACCCAGTACTTC. Translated: CASSWEDLRDTQETQYF. The variable domain in full, completed from reference TRBV5-1 and TRBJ2-5, reads KAGVTQTPRYLIKTRGQQVTLSCSPISGHRSVSWYQQTPGQGLQFLFEYFSETQRNKGNFPGRFSGRQFSNSRSEMNVSTLELGDSALYLCASSWEDLRDTQETQYFGPGTRLLVL.